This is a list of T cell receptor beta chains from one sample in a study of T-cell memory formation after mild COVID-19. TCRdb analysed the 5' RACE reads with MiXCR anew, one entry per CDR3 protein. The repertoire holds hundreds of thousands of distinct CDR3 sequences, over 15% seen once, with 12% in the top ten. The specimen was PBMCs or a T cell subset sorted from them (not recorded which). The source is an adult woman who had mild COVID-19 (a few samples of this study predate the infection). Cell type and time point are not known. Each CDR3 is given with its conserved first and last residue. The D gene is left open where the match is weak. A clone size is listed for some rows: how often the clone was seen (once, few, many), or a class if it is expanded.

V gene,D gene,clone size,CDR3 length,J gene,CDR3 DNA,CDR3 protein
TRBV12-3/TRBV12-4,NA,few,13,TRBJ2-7,TGTGCCAGCAGACCACCCTCCGGCTACGAGCAGTACTTC,CASRPPSGYEQYF
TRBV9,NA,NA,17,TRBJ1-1,TGTGCCAGCAGCGTAGCCCCGATCGGGTCGATGAACACTGAAGCTTTCTTT,CASSVAPIGSMNTEAFF
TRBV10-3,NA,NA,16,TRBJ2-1,TGTGCCATCAGTGAGCGGGTTGAGCCACCAGACAATGAGCAGTTCTTC,CAISERVEPPDNEQFF
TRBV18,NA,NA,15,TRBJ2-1,TGTGCCAGCTCACCCTACAGGGAGACCGGCAATGAGCAGTTCTTC,CASSPYRETGNEQFF
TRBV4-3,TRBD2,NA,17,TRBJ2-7,TGCGCCAGCAGCCAAGATCTTGGGACTAGCGGGATATACGAGCAGTACTTC,CASSQDLGTSGIYEQYF
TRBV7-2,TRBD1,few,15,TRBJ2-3,TGTGCCAGCAGCTTTTGGACAGGGGTGACAGATACGCAGTATTTT,CASSFWTGVTDTQYF
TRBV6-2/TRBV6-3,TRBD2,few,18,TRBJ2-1,TGTGCCAGCAGTAGGGCCCATCTAGCGGGGCCTTCCTACAATGAGCAGTTCTTC,CASSRAHLAGPSYNEQFF
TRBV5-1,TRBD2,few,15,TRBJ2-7,TGCGCCAGCAGCTTACTAGCGGGGGACTCCTACGAGCAGTACTTC,CASSLLAGDSYEQYF
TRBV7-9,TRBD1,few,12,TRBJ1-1,TGTGCCAGCAGCTTTGGACAGGAAGAAGCTTTCTTT,CASSFGQEEAFF
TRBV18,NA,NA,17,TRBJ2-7,TGTGCCAGCTCACCTGCACCGGGCTTCCCGAGCTCCTACGAGCAGTACTTC,CASSPAPGFPSSYEQYF
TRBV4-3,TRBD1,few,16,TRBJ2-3,TGCGCCAGCAGCCAAGCGGTACAGGGGGCCACAGATACGCAGTATTTT,CASSQAVQGATDTQYF
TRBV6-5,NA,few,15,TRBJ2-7,TGTGCCAGCAGTGTGGGGGTCCTTGGGCGCTACGAGCAGTACTTC,CASSVGVLGRYEQYF
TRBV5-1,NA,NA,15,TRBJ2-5,TGCGCCAGCAGCTTTCGGGGCAGTATTACGGAGACCCAGTACTTC,CASSFRGSITETQYF
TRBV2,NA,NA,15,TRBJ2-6,TGTGCCAGCAGTGCGCGGGGTACTGGGGCCAACGTCCTGACTTTC,CASSARGTGANVLTF
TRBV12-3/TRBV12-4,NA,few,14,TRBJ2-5,TGTGCCAGCAGTTTGGGCCCTGGACTAGAGACCCAGTACTTC,CASSLGPGLETQYF
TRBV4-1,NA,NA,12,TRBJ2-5,TGCGCCAGCAGCCAACTACCGGAGACCCAGTACTTC,CASSQLPETQYF
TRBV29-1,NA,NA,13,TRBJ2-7,TGCAGCGTTAGCCGGCACAGCTCCTACGAGCAGTACTTC,CSVSRHSSYEQYF
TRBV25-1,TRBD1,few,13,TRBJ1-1,TGTGCCAGCAGTGAATGGGGACAGGGTAAAGCTTTCTTT,CASSEWGQGKAFF
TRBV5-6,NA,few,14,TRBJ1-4,TGTGCCAGCAGCTTGGAACTGAAAAATGAAAAACTGTTTTTT,CASSLELKNEKLFF
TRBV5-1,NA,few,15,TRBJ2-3,TGCGCCAGCAGCTTGGCCGCGAGGCAGTTCGATACGCAGTATTTT,CASSLAARQFDTQYF
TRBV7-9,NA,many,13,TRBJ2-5,TGTGCCAGCGGCATTCGGAACCAAGAGACCCAGTACTTC,CASGIRNQETQYF
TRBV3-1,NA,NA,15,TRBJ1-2,TGTGCCAGCAGCCAAGGGAAGGGAATCCCTTATGGCTACACCTTC,CASSQGKGIPYGYTF
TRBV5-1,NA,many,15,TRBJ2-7,TGCGCCAGCAGCTCGGAGGGGGACTTCACCTACGAGCAGTACTTC,CASSSEGDFTYEQYF